This entry is about one T cell receptor (beta chain). This specimen belongs to a study of blood T cell repertoires in COVID-19. Study information: Samples of COVID-19 (acute and convalescent) were obtained from the United States, Italy and Spain. PBMCs, B-cell-depleted T cells, or T cells provided the cDNA or gDNA that made up the material.

The table came from immunoSEQ multiplex PCR; TCRdb's copy has only in-frame clones and leaves some out. The table includes around 22,000 clones, 87% detected once. Germline CDR1 reads KGHSH; CDR2 reads LQKENI. The CDR3 has 19 amino acids. V lost 1 base, J lost 0 bases, and 13 bases stayed unmatched. The gene calls are TRBV18 and TRBJ2-7; 9 nucleotides align to TRBD1. This TCR was recovered from a human donor with active COVID-19. The donor label of this sample is uncertain. Sequenced sample: peripheral blood. The CDR3 nucleotides are TGTGCCAGCTCACCACGGAGCCCAGGGACAGGGATGAGCTCCTACGAGCAGTACTTC. Residues: CASSPRSPGTGMSSYEQYF.